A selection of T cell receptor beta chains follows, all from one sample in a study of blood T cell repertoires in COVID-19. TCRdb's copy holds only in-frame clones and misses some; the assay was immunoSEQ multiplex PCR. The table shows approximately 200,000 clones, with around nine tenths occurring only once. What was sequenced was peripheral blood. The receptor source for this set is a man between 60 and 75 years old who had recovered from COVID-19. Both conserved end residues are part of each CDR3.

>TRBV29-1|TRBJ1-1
CSTGQGGETEAFF
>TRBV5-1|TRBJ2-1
CASSFPGLPYNEQFF
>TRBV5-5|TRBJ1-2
CASSADTGVYGYTF
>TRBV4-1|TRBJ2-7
CASSSSGRAWEQYF
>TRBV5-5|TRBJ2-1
CASSSQGRHNEQFF
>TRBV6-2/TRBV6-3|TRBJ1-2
CASSYSTGGATF
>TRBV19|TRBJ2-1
CASGREGFGEQFF
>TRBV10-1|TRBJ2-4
CASSVTSELAKNIQYF
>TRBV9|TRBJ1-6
CASSPRDRGPHSPLHF
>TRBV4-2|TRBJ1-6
CASSQDQGLGSPLHF
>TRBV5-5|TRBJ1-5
CASSPGTGISNQPQHF
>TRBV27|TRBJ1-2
CASSLSDSRQGAHGYTF
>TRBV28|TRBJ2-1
CASRGLAGKSSYNEQFF
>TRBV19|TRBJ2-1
CASTPGQGAYEQFF
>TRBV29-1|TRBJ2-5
CSVTDSQETQYF
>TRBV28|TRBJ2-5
CASTTPAGGGETQYF
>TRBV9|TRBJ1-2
CASSLPKGQGLNYGYTF
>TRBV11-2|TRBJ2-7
CASSLAPGTVSYEQYF
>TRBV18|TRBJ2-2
CASSQDRGPGELFF
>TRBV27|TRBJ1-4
CASSTGTGYEKLFF
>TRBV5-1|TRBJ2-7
CASTIGQGGYEQYF
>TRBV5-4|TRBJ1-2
CASSAPGQGYGYTF
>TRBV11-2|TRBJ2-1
CASSFRGGREKIGEQFF
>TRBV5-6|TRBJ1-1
CASSLETGETEAFF
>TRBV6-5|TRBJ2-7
CASTPGAEQYF
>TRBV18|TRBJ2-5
CASSPPGLLETQYF
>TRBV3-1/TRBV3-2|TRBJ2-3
CASSYGLAGNTDTQYF
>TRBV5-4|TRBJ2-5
CASSLAGVQETQYF
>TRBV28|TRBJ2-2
CASGHGSLSDGELFF
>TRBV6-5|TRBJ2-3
CASSSSSGGSTDTQYF
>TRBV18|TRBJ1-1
CASSRGGNTEAFF
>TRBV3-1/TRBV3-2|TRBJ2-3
CASKGPLDTDTQYF
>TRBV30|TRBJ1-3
CAWSGQQKGNTIYF
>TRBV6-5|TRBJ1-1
CASSYQTGGTEAFF
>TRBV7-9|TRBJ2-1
CASSFNTAYNEQFF
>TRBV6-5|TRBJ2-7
CASSPRASYEQYF
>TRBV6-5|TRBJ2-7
CASSYLGDRGYEQYF
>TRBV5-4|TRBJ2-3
CASSPWTVADTQYF
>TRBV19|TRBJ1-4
CASSFGQPDEEKLFF
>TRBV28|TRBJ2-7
CATASGRFSYEQYF
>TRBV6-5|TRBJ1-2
CASSYWTGGHNYGYTF
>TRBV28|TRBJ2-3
CASSLSAGEGTDTQYF
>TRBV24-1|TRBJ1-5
CATSDFRSEQPQHF
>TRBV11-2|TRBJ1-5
CASSNNNQPQHF
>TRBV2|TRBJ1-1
CASSSLGNTEAFF
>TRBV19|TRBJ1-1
CASSIYRGGVNTEAFF
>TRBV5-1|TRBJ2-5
CASSLGGLPQETQYF
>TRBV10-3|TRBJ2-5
CAISERLAGPQETQYF
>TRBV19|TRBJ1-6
CASTPRENNSPLHF
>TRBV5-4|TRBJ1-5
CASSLGPETGDQPQHF
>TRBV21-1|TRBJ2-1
CAEFFRGPLYNEQFF
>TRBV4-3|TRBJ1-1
CASSQEPGQNTEAFF
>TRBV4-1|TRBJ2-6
CASSQATGDILGLSGANVLTF